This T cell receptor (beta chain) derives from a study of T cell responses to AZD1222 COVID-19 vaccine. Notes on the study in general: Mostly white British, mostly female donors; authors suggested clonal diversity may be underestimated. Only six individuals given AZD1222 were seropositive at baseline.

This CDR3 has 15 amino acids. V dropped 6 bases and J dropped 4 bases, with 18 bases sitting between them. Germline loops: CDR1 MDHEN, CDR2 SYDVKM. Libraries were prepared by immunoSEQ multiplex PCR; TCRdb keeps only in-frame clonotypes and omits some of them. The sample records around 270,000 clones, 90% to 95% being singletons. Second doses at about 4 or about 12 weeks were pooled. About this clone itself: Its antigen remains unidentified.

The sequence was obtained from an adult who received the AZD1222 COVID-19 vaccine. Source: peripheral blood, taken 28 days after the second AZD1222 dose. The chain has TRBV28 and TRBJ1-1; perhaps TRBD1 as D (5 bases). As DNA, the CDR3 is TGTGCCAGCAGCCCCCTCCGGGGGGGTGGCACTGAAGCTTTCTTT. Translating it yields CASSPLRGGGTEAFF.